This T cell receptor beta chain is drawn from a study of CD8 T cells in ankylosing spondylitis. Study-level points and caveats: Existing reports had already noted some motif variants in reactive arthritis synovial fluid and blood. A TCR beta motif of fewer than ten highly homologous variants seemed to mark ankylosing spondylitis blood. Reportedly, disease-linked clones are significantly enriched in ankylosing spondylitis patients' matched synovial fluid.

MiXCR, run by TCRdb on the 5' RACE reads, gives a single entry per CDR3 protein. This table has around 390,000 distinct CDR3 sequences, about a fifth appearing once. With regard to this clonotype: Its cognate antigen is unknown.

Germline V gene data show CDR1 as MNHNS and CDR2 as SASEGT. Unmatched junction bases numbered 9, after V lost 6 bases and J lost 1 base. The CDR3 has 17 residues. This clonotype originated in a male donor with ankylosing spondylitis. The sequenced material came from blood, either unsorted or a sorted T cell fraction (not recorded which). The chain links TRBV6-1 to TRBJ2-2; 9 bases fit TRBD1. CDR3 in amino acids: CASSRNRDRVNTGELFF. CDR3 nucleotide sequence: TGTGCCAGCAGCAGGAACCGGGACAGGGTGAACACCGGGGAGCTGTTTTTT.